Below are 18 T cell receptor beta chains sequenced from a single sample in a study of CXCR3-negative and CXCR3-positive naive CD8 T cells. TRB cDNA was prepared as libraries by UMI-labeled 5' RACE. TCRdb re-called the 5' RACE reads; one entry per CDR3 protein, DNA not given. This sample contains some 9,600 distinct CDR3 sequences. Specimen: naive CXCR3- CD8+ T cells from blood. Specified subset: CD45RO-CCR7+CD27+CD95- naive CD8+ T cells lacking CXCR3 (TNR3-). Receptors originate from a human donor in good health. Some clones in this sample may be carry-over from other donors' samples.

The chain is built from TRBV2 and TRBJ2-1; the D call of TRBD2 rests on TCRdb alone, since no DNA is present to check it. The CDR3 is 13 amino acids. Germline CDR1 and CDR2: SNHLY and FYNNEI. CDR3 loop: CASSKLAGGDQFF.

This chain connects TRBV6-5 to TRBJ2-3; with no DNA, the TCRdb D assignment of TRBD2 cannot be verified. This CDR3 spans 15 amino acids. The germline V gene has CDR1 MNHEY and CDR2 SVGAGI. The CDR3 reads CASSYLAGGGDTQYF.

This clonotype is classed as medium-sized by frequency. The chain couples TRBV5-1 to TRBJ2-7; the TCRdb call, TRBD2, lacks DNA for checking. The length of the CDR3 is 16 residues. CDR1 is SGHRS, CDR2 YFSETQ, per germline. The CDR3 region is CASGSGSGPRVYEQYF.

This clonotype registers medium-sized (0.01 to 0.1%) by frequency. The rearrangement uses TRBV29-1 and TRBJ1-2. The CDR3 is 15 amino acids. Germline loops: CDR1 SQVTM, CDR2 ANQGSEA. CDR3: CSVEDREGEIYGYTF. Filled out from reference TRBV29-1 and TRBJ1-2, the complete variable domain reads SAVISQKPSRDICQRGTSLTIQCQVDSQVTMMFWYRQQPGQSLTLIATANQGSEATYESGFVIDKFPISRPNLTFSTLTVSNMSPEDSSIYLCSVEDREGEIYGYTFGSGTRLTVV.

The chain uses TRBV5-6 and TRBJ2-1; the D gene TCRdb calls, TRBD1, cannot be checked with no DNA. CDR1 and CDR2 (germline): SGHDT, YYEEEE. The CDR3 is 14 amino acids. CDR3 loop: CASSPGRGYNEQFF.

The J gene is TRBJ2-5, the V gene TRBV13. CDR1 and CDR2 from the germline V gene are PRHDT and FYEKMQ (reference sequence). The CDR3 covers 14 residues. CDR3 in amino acids: CASSLRTVQETQYF.

The chain carries TRBV3-1 and TRBJ2-2. The CDR3 has 13 residues. The V gene's germline CDR1 is LGHDT and CDR2 YNNKEL (reference sequence). This CDR3 reads CASSPESTGELFF.

V is TRBV27 and J is TRBJ1-2. The CDR3 extends over 14 amino acids. CDR1 MNHEY and CDR2 SMNVEV come from the germline V gene (reference sequence). The CDR3 reads CASSMARTPPGYTF.

This clonotype is classed as medium-sized by frequency. The chain uses TRBV19 and TRBJ1-1. The germline CDR1 and CDR2 sequences are LNHDA and SQIVND (reference sequence). The CDR3 runs 12 residues. The CDR3: CASSIGRSEAFF. The full variable domain, completed using reference TRBV19 and TRBJ1-1, is DGGITQSPKYLFRKEGQNVTLSCEQNLNHDAMYWYRQDPGQGLRLIYYSQIVNDFQKGDIAEGYSVSREKKESFPLTVTSAQKNPTAFYLCASSIGRSEAFFGQGTRLTVV.

The rearrangement joins TRBV12-3 or TRBV12-4 to TRBJ2-7; there is no DNA to check the TCRdb D call of TRBD2. This CDR3 is 14 amino acids long. This CDR3 reads CASTLAGEAYEQYF.

Judged by frequency, this clonotype is medium-sized. The V call is TRBV2, the J call TRBJ2-1; TCRdb indicates TRBD2, and absent DNA this call remains unverified. CDR3 length: 16 amino acids. The germline V gene encodes CDR1 SNHLY and CDR2 FYNNEI. The CDR3 loop is CASSAVGSGQHGEQFF.

The rearrangement uses TRBV6-6 and TRBJ2-7; TCRdb's D gene call, TRBD1, goes unchecked for lack of DNA. The CDR3 totals 14 residues. Per germline, CDR1 MNHNY and CDR2 SVGAGI (reference sequence). The CDR3 spells CASSYEGDPYEQYF.

By frequency, this clonotype registers medium-sized. The chain links TRBV20-1 to TRBJ2-1; TCRdb returns TRBD2, unconfirmable since there is no DNA. CDR3 size: 12 residues. In germline, CDR1 is DFQATT, CDR2 SNEGSKA (reference sequence). CDR3 sequence reads: CSARGEGGEQFF.

This clonotype registers medium-sized (0.01 to 0.1%) by frequency. The chain links TRBV4-3 to TRBJ2-3; without DNA, the TCRdb call of TRBD2 cannot be checked. CDR1 and CDR2 from the germline V gene are LGHNA and YSLEER. The length of the CDR3 is 14 residues. The chain's CDR3 is CASREERESDTQYF.

The chain recombines TRBV7-8 with TRBJ2-3; the TCRdb call, TRBD2, lacks DNA for checking. Germline loops: CDR1 SGHVS, CDR2 FQNEAQ. CDR3 length: 13 amino acids. CDR3 amino acids: CASSAIGAGGSSF.

The rearrangement joins TRBV6-1 to TRBJ2-1; checking the TCRdb D call of TRBD2 is not possible without DNA. Looked up from germline, CDR1 is MNHNS and CDR2 is SASEGT. The CDR3 extends over 16 amino acids. This CDR3 reads CASSEEGTVSYNEQFF.

This clonotype registers medium-sized by frequency. This chain uses TRBV5-1 with TRBJ2-1; checking the TCRdb D call of TRBD2 is not possible without DNA. CDR3 length: 17 residues. Germline-derived CDR1 and CDR2 are SGHRS and YFSETQ. This chain's CDR3 is CASSLLLAGDLLNEQFF. The full variable domain, rest sourced from reference TRBV5-1 and TRBJ2-1, is KAGVTQTPRYLIKTRGQQVTLSCSPISGHRSVSWYQQTPGQGLQFLFEYFSETQRNKGNFPGRFSGRQFSNSRSEMNVSTLELGDSALYLCASSLLLAGDLLNEQFFGPGTRLTVL.

The genes are TRBV5-1 and TRBJ2-1; TCRdb calls TRBD2, which cannot be checked without DNA. Per the germline V gene, CDR1 is SGHRS and CDR2 is YFSETQ. This CDR3 is 14 amino acids long. The CDR3 spells CASSNIQREYEQFF.